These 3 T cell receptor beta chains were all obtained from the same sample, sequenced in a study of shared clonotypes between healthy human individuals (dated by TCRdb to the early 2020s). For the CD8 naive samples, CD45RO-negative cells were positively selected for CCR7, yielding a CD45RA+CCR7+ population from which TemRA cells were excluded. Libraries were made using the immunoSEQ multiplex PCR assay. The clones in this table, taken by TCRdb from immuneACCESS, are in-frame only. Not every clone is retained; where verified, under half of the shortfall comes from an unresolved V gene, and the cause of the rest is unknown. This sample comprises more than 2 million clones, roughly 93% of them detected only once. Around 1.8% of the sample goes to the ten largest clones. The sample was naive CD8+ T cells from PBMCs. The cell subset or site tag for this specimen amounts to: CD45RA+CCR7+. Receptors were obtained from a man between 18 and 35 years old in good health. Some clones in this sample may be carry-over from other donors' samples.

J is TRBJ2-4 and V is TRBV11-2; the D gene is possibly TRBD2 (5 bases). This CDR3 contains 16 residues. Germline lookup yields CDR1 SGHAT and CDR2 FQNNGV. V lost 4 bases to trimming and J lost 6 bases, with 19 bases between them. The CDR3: CASSSTAGVRRNIQYF. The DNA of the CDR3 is TGTGCCAGCAGCTCCACGGCCGGGGTGCGTCGAAACATTCAGTACTTC.

The CDR3, as DNA: TGCGCCAGCAGCCACCTAGCGGGAGGAGGTGATGAGCAGTTCTTC. It translates to CASSHLAGGGDEQFF. The rearrangement uses TRBV4-1 and TRBJ2-1; the match to TRBD2 covers 11 bases. This CDR3 region has 15 residues. V lost 3 bases, J lost 8 bases, and 6 bases stayed unmatched. Germline V gives CDR1 MGHRA, CDR2 YSYEKL.

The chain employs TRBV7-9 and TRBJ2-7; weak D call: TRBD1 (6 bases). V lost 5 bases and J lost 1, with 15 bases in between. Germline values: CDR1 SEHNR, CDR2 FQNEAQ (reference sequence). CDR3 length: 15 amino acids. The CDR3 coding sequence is TGTGCCAGCAGCCATGGGGGCGGAAAGTCCTACGAGCAGTACTTC. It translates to CASSHGGGKSYEQYF.